The T cell receptor beta chain described here comes from a study of cytomegalovirus exposure and HLA in healthy donors (dated by TCRdb to 2016 to 2017). The study in broad terms: An earlier analysis of about 530 of the donors reported about 260 Gb of sequence data and 117 million unique TCR beta sequences obtained from 180 million or so T cells. An early release covering roughly 640 HLA-typed donors comprised roughly 300 gigabases of sequencing data and 65 million to 100 million unique TCR sequences. Of the roughly 390 genotyped donors, 75% to 85% were placed in the genetic ancestry cluster associated with self-reported Caucasian donors. The aim of the study was to test whether cataloging public T cell receptors could identify signatures of past pathogen exposure. The T cell repertoires of around 730 subjects were profiled by immunosequencing and related to cytomegalovirus serostatus. A separate validation cohort of some 130 different subjects was used in addition to the roughly 720-subject first cohort. To predict cytomegalovirus infection status, the study combined high-throughput TCR immunosequencing, statistical association of individual TCRs with disease status, and machine learning. A later analysis re-examined previously published TCR beta repertoires from roughly 720 donors and added high-resolution HLA genotyping to investigate patterns of TCR occurrence. Rather than drawing on any new phenotypic data, the later analysis identified candidate immune exposures from TCR beta sequences and the way those sequences occurred across donors. To decide whether each TCR beta V gene segment behaved as functional or pseudogenic, an earlier analysis of fewer than 750 of the donors relied on high-throughput TCR beta sequencing. Donor age, sex, ethnicity and CMV serostatus were compiled together with the repertoire data. Genome-wide SNP genotypes for about 65% of the 666 donors were used in a later genetic analysis, which treated that subset as a discovery cohort. All discovery cohort repertoires had been generated on a single sequencing platform. HLA typing covered class I and class II loci at four-digit resolution. Typing coverage differed by locus: A, B, C, DRB1 and DQB1 were typed in about 620-630 donors, DQA1 in about 500, DPA1 in some 610, and DPB1 in just under 480. A few DR-DQ haplotypes were treated as single units for association and clustering because of strong linkage in the cohort. Among 300 to 450 genotyped donors of the cohort, an average of 235,054 unique TCR beta nucleotide sequences were sequenced per donor, roughly 20% of them non-productive. The research as a whole found: A further reported finding was that TCR beta sequences accurately predicted the HLA-A and HLA-B alleles for most subjects in the first cohort. An earlier analysis of approximately 600 of the donors showed that most TCR beta V segments appeared in productive rearrangements either about 90% or about 30% of the time, which broadly matched IMGT annotations. The sequencing pipeline was judged likely to have produced a cluster of highly shared sequence variants as a technical artifact. A later analysis found that most CMV-associated TCR beta chains appeared HLA-restricted, with HLA associations seemingly driven largely by CMV exposure. Only TCR beta chains were sequenced in this cohort, and the absence of alpha or paired-chain data limited detectable features. Immune exposure information for the cohort was limited to CMV serostatus. The presence/absence analyses assumed that sequencing depth was roughly uniform across donors, and that assumption may not be true. In both the original and validation cohorts, the classifier was reported to diagnose cytomegalovirus status with high specificity and sensitivity. The authors suggested that the approach could potentially be extended to other disease states and immunological phenotypes. When HLA alleles, especially DR and DQ, strongly co-occurred, attributing TCR associations to individual alleles was difficult. Because the 87-base-pair reads could not distinguish some IMGT-functional V segments, including TRBV6-2 and TRBV6-3, those segments were excluded. Across donors, most TCR sequences were observed very rarely, whereas some public TCRs were present in many individuals. In a later analysis, some 18,000 TCR beta sequences were associated with specific HLA alleles at a false discovery rate of 0.05. HLA typing was unavailable for some donors at each locus, so association tests used only the typed subset. According to a later analysis, TCR association rates differed among HLA loci, with DRB1 alleles showing the most associated TCRs and HLA-C alleles showing the fewest. V-gene and J-gene trimming of TCR beta chains was associated with a missense DCLRE1C variant in a later genetic analysis, and the association was replicated in an independent cohort. The study listed 164 TCR beta chains as associated with cytomegalovirus. A few of the identified cytomegalovirus-associated TCR beta chains were confirmed in vitro to be specific for cytomegalovirus antigens. Because counts were too low, some 17 rarely observed V segments, including chromosome 9 orphons, were excluded from the earlier analysis of under 650 of the donors. Correlated functional status among segregating V segments might be attributable to linkage disequilibrium, but an unknown experimental factor could not be ruled out. A later genetic analysis reported fewer N-insertions in productive TCRs among donors in an Asian-associated ancestry cluster than the roughly 650-donor mean. A later analysis found that HLA-associated TCR beta chains were more clonally expanded and had lower generation probabilities than equally common non-associated chains. Several of the top co-occurrence clusters appeared to be linked to parvovirus B19, influenza, CMV and Epstein-Barr virus, according to a later analysis.

In total, 630 or so healthy bone marrow donors made up the cohort. All cohort members were sampled while nominally healthy, although unrecorded immune exposures were likely present. The donor tested CMV seropositive, placing the donor among the 250 to 350 seropositive members of the cohort. Every donor gave a peripheral blood sample, and the peripheral blood mononuclear cells from that sample were used for TCR beta sequencing. Genomic DNA was extracted from the blood cell samples with the Qiagen DNeasy Blood Extraction Kit. Receptors were amplified or captured by the immunoSEQ multiplex PCR assay. For the multiplex PCR, a mixture combining 60 forward primers for TCR Vbeta segments and 13 reverse primers for TCR Jbeta segments was used. The CDR3 region of rearranged TCR beta genes was amplified from genomic DNA by a multiplex PCR assay. On the Illumina HiSeq System, the amplified TCR beta libraries were sequenced as 87-base-pair reads. Per the authors' processing: Across the 600 to 700 repertoires, a later analysis counted 75 million to 90 million unique TCR beta chains, roughly 11 million of which were shared by at least two donors. To remove PCR and sequencing errors, raw reads were error-corrected and collapsed into unique sequences using a nearest-neighbor algorithm that merged closely related sequences. Alignment of CDR3 sequences to IMGT reference sequences was used to assign V, D and J gene segments. For a sequence to be retained, a match of at least six nucleotides to both a V gene segment and a J gene segment was required. A rearrangement was called productive if the CDR3 had no stop codons and remained in frame with V and J, and every other rearrangement was called non-productive. Following IMGT convention, CDR3 was defined as the stretch from the second conserved V-encoded cysteine to the conserved J-encoded phenylalanine. The earlier analysis of around 640 of the donors excluded sequences that lacked an unambiguous match to a single V gene segment. An earlier analysis of a few hundred of the donors called V segments functional above 56.7% productive rearrangements and segregating when the between-donor standard deviation exceeded 5%. A statistical classification framework was built for diagnosing cytomegalovirus status from the catalog of TCR beta chain sequences. In a later analysis, TCR nucleotide sequences were compared against IMGT/GENE-DB human TR gene sequences so that V and J genes could be assigned. A later analysis assigned CDR3 sequences and most-parsimonious VDJ recombination scenarios with the TCRdist pipeline. In a later analysis, every TCR beta chain was defined by the combination of its CDR3 amino acid sequence and its V-gene family, and reads without a unique V-gene family were dropped. In a later analysis, some 600 highly shared, low-generation-probability nucleotide sequences were removed to address suspected cross-contamination and a sequencing artifact. In a later analysis, a clonal expansion index was calculated for each public chain from normalized within-repertoire ranks of inferred template counts. A later analysis computed generation probabilities with a VDJ recombination model fitted to out-of-frame rearrangements, and checked the results against IGoR. In a later analysis, TCR-TCR, TCR-HLA and TCR-CMV co-occurrence was scored with hypergeometric tests, and a repertoire-size bias correction was applied to TCR pairs. A later analysis estimated false discovery rates by permuting HLA or CMV assignments 20 times. In a later analysis, co-occurring TCRs were grouped using DBSCAN, with TCRdist sequence similarity added in when clustering inside HLA-allele-positive subsets. Repertoires with fewer than 30,000 or more than 120,000 public chains were left out of co-occurrence clustering, as were five repertoires with anomalous nucleotide sharing. Sourced from immuneACCESS, this table was stored by TCRdb with only in-frame sequences that have V and J called. A share of the clones is absent; for the studies checked, an unresolved V gene accounts for under half, and the remainder has no known explanation. The D gene and trimming were derived from the DNA, and the V and J assignments and clone size from that table. Present in this sample are about 160,000 clones, approximately 85% of which were seen just once. The top ten clonotypes cover about 0.89% of the sample.

On this clone itself: This clone's antigen is unknown. No base quality values were provided; no much bigger clone lies one nucleotide off.

CDR1 SGHRS and CDR2 YFSETQ were looked up in the germline V gene. The CDR3 spans 11 residues, from the cysteine through the phenylalanine. The sequence is cut down to CDR3 DNA, 33 bases in frame from base 1. V is cut by 5 bases and J by 4 bases, and the space between the germline ends is 7 bases. The sequenced material came from PBMCs. The sequence was collected from a girl aged 2-10 years in good health and CMV-seropositive. The chain employs TRBV5-1 and TRBJ2-7, with the D gene not clear enough to name. The CDR3 region reads CASRLAYEQYF. Read as DNA, the sequence is TGCGCCAGCAGGCTTGCGTACGAGCAGTACTTC.